This TCR beta chain comes out of a study of patients and donors after allogeneic stem cell transplantation. TCRdb passed the RT-PCR reads through MiXCR, listing each CDR3 protein once. This table has more than 850,000 distinct CDR3 sequences, more than 15% appearing once. There are 16 residues in the CDR3. V was shortened by 2 bases and J by 0 bases, with 10 bases between the two germline ends. Germline CDR1 is KGHDR and CDR2 is SFDVKD. This chain joins TRBV24-1 and TRBJ1-5; D ambiguous. This clonotype was obtained from a human donor who was either an allogeneic HSCT recipient or a stem cell or donor lymphocyte infusion donor (not recorded which). It is not recorded whose cells these are; they may come from a transplant donor. Sequencing used blood, either unsorted or a sorted T cell fraction (not recorded which). CDR3 protein: CATSDSAAYSNQPQHF. For the CDR3, the DNA is TGTGCCACCAGTGATTCCGCCGCTTATAGCAATCAGCCCCAGCATTTT.